This T cell receptor beta chain emerged from a study of cytotoxic CD8 clonotypes in ibrutinib-treated CLL. Across the study: Samples had a mean of approximately 240,000 productive templates and around 89,000 productive rearrangements. Notes on the study in general: Sustained-remission patients were sampled at different times than progressing patients were.

Assay used: immunoSEQ multiplex PCR; TCRdb lists only in-frame clones, some missing. The profile covers 200,000 or so clones, with just over 70% appearing a single time and approximately 6.3% taken by the ten largest. Note on this clone: The target antigen is unknown.

CDR1 and CDR2 from the germline V gene are SGHTA and FQGNSA. V was pared by 5 bases and J by 14 bases, with 17 bases of the junction left unmatched. This CDR3 is 15 amino acids long. The sample here was PBMCs, taken after 12 months of ibrutinib treatment. This clonotype originated in a human donor with chronic lymphocytic leukemia. The chain has TRBV7-2 and TRBJ1-2, with TRBD1 matching 10 bases. The DNA for the CDR3 is TGTGCCAGCAGCACAAAAAACCGGGACAGGGGAAGCTGGACCTTC. This translates into CASSTKNRDRGSWTF.